This TCR beta chain stems from a study of cytomegalovirus exposure and HLA in healthy donors. The study's findings and limits: Through in vitro validation, a few CMV-associated chains were shown to be specific for CMV antigens. Associated with cytomegalovirus, according to the listing, were fewer than 200 TCR beta chains. A later analysis found first-cohort TCR clusters tended to co-occur in the approximately 110 validation repertoires.

In this sample, this clone turned up once. What it recognizes is unknown. Clones were sequenced by immunoSEQ multiplex PCR, and TCRdb holds only the in-frame ones, with some missing. The sample contains approximately 300,000 clones, about nine tenths of which appear only once. The CDR3 sequence is 12 residues long. V shed 5 bases and J shed 5 bases, with 9 bases lying between them. In germline, CDR1 is LGHNA, CDR2 YNFKEQ. This chain links TRBV4-2 with TRBJ1-1; unclear D gene. This TCR was sampled from a woman in her 30s in good health and CMV-seropositive. Input material: PBMCs. In DNA, the CDR3 is TGTGCCAGCAGCTCATCCGTAACTGAAGCTTTCTTT. Amino acid sequence: CASSSSVTEAFF.